Below, 27 T cell receptor beta chains from the same sample are listed, as sequenced in a study of blood T cell repertoires in COVID-19. Produced via immunoSEQ multiplex PCR; TCRdb's table is partial and in-frame only. The data show roughly 400,000 clones, around 90% seen once. Sequences were obtained from PBMCs or T cells enriched from blood (not recorded which). Receptors originate from a woman aged 40 to 49 with acute COVID-19.

Concerning this clone: Other DNA sequences within the sample encode an identical CDR3. The J gene is TRBJ1-2, the V gene TRBV19; D is uncertain. Germline V gene sequence: CDR1 LNHDA, CDR2 SQIVND (reference sequence). The CDR3 sequence is 13 residues long. Trimming shortened V by 0 bases and J by 1 base, and 3 bases separated the two germline ends. CDR3 nucleotide sequence: TGTGCCAGTAGTATAGACGGTAACTATGGCTACACCTTC. This encodes CASSIDGNYGYTF.

This chain links TRBV5-6 with TRBJ1-1; TRBD1 matches at 8 bases. CDR1 is SGHDT and CDR2 is YYEEEE in the germline V gene. CDR3 length: 15 residues. With 3 bases clipped from V and 5 bases from J, the junction kept 9 bases outside the gene matches. CDR3 nucleotide sequence: TGTGCCAGCAGCTCCCTTAAACAGGGGGGTACTGAAGCTTTCTTT. It codes for CASSSLKQGGTEAFF.

V and J are TRBV6-2 or TRBV6-3 and TRBJ2-1; 9 nucleotides line up with TRBD1. The CDR3 has 15 amino acids. CDR1 MNHEY and CDR2 SVGEGT come from the germline V gene. The junction had 11 bases not matched to a gene; V was cut back by 6 bases and J by 8 bases. CDR3 coding DNA: TGTGCCAGCAGCGGACCGGGACAGGGTAAGCATGAGCAGTTCTTC. Its protein is CASSGPGQGKHEQFF.

The gene calls are TRBV3-1 (or the pseudogene TRBV3-2) and TRBJ2-5, with 7 bases lining up with TRBD2. CDR1 and CDR2 (germline): LGHDT, YNNKEL (reference sequence). This CDR3 contains 15 residues. V trimming: 7 bases; J trimming: 0 bases; junction bases outside the gene matches: 8. The CDR3 DNA follows: TGTGCCAGCACCCTTACAGCGGGGAACCAAGAGACCCAGTACTTC. As protein: CASTLTAGNQETQYF.

This clone turned up a few times. The rearrangement joins TRBV4-1 to TRBJ2-5, with TRBD1 as a possible D gene (6 bases). Trimming took off 0 bases at V and 5 bases at J, with 13 bases between the two ends. Per germline, CDR1 MGHRA and CDR2 YSYEKL. CDR3 size: 15 residues. Here the CDR3 reads CASSQDPYRVETQYF. The CDR3 bases are TGCGCCAGCAGCCAAGACCCCTACAGGGTTGAGACCCAGTACTTC.

V usage is TRBV11-2 and J usage is TRBJ1-6; possible D gene TRBD1, 6 bases. There are 15 residues in the CDR3. CDR1 is SGHAT, CDR2 FQNNGV, per germline. Trimming took 5 bases from V and 8 from J, leaving 16 bases between them. The CDR3 spells CASSPGAGVYSPLHF. The CDR3 DNA follows: TGTGCCAGCAGCCCCGGGGCAGGGGTTTATTCACCCCTCCACTTT.

This clone showed up just once. The rearrangement joins TRBV29-1 to TRBJ1-1; no reliable D call. With 4 bases removed from V and 3 bases from J, the gap between germline ends came to 9 bases. The CDR3 is 12 residues long. Per the germline V gene, CDR1 is SQVTM and CDR2 is ANQGSEA. CDR3 nucleotide sequence: TGCAGCGTTGGAGTACCGGACACTGAAGCTTTCTTT. Its translation is CSVGVPDTEAFF.

This sequence joins TRBV11-2 and TRBJ1-2; 7 positions agree with TRBD1. Germline loops: CDR1 SGHAT, CDR2 FQNNGV. Unmatched junction bases numbered 6, after V lost 5 bases and J lost 3 bases. The CDR3 consists of 14 residues. The CDR3 spells CASSPWTGDYGYTF. The CDR3 region has the DNA TGTGCCAGCAGCCCATGGACAGGTGACTATGGCTACACCTTC.

This chain connects TRBV5-4 to TRBJ2-1; 10 bases match TRBD2. CDR3 length equals 16 residues. The V and J ends lost 4 bases and 3 bases, in that order; junction bases with no gene match: 7. Germline V CDR1 and CDR2: SGHNT, YYREEE (reference sequence). The CDR3 region is CASSGLAAPHYNEQFF. CDR3 nucleotide sequence: TGTGCCAGCAGCGGACTAGCGGCCCCCCACTACAATGAGCAGTTCTTC.

This chain joins TRBV7-9 and TRBJ1-3, with D possibly matching TRBD1 (5 bases). The CDR3 is 15 amino acids. In germline, CDR1 is SEHNR, CDR2 FQNEAQ (reference sequence). The germline V and J ends were trimmed by 3 bases and 0 bases, with 9 bases remaining between them. The DNA of the CDR3 is TGTGCCAGCAGCTTTCAGGGTTCCTCTGGAAACACCATATATTTT. Translated, it gives CASSFQGSSGNTIYF.

The V call is TRBV5-8, the J call TRBJ2-3, with D maybe TRBD1 (6 bases). Germline V lookup: CDR1 SGHTS, CDR2 YDEGEE. Trimming stripped 4 bases from V and 1 base from J, with 13 bases between. The CDR3 is 15 amino acids. The CDR3 region has the DNA TGTGCCAGCAGCCTTGACAGGAGCCGCACAGATACGCAGTATTTT. Encoded protein: CASSLDRSRTDTQYF.

The chain is built from TRBV15 and TRBJ2-1, with D possibly matching TRBD2 (6 bases). CDR3 length equals 15 residues. The V gene's germline CDR1 is LNHNV and CDR2 YYDKDF (reference sequence). Trimming cost V 0 bases and J 6 bases, with 12 bases left between them. The CDR3 loop is CATSRDIMGGNEQFF. The DNA of the CDR3 is TGTGCCACCAGCAGAGATATTATGGGAGGCAATGAGCAGTTCTTC.

J is TRBJ1-4 and V is TRBV19, with D possibly being TRBD1 (5 bases). Trimming stripped 3 bases from V and 2 bases from J, with 22 bases between. Per germline, CDR1 LNHDA and CDR2 SQIVND (reference sequence). This CDR3 has 19 amino acids. The CDR3 here is CASSIWFLGRRATNEKLFF. CDR3 in DNA: TGTGCCAGTAGTATCTGGTTTTTGGGGCGGAGGGCGACTAATGAAAAACTGTTTTTT.

The chain uses TRBV19 and TRBJ1-5; D is uncertain. V was clipped by 6 bases and J by 0 bases, with 12 bases between them. Germline-derived CDR1 and CDR2 are LNHDA and SQIVND (reference sequence). The CDR3 sequence is 15 residues long. The CDR3 protein is CASSTESNSNQPQHF. CDR3 coding DNA: TGTGCCAGTAGCACGGAGAGCAATAGCAATCAGCCCCAGCATTTT.

The chain employs TRBV2 and TRBJ2-1; 9 bases are a match to TRBD1. There are 13 residues in the CDR3. Trimming removed 8 bases from V and 2 bases from J; junction bases left unmatched: 1. In germline, CDR1 is SNHLY, CDR2 FYNNEI. The CDR3 sequence is CASGTGPYNEQFF. The CDR3 DNA sequence: TGTGCCAGCGGGACAGGGCCCTACAATGAGCAGTTCTTC. The full variable domain, its missing parts supplied by reference TRBV2 and TRBJ2-1, is EPEVTQTPSHQVTQMGQEVILRCVPISNHLYFYWYRQILGQKVEFLVSFYNNEISEKSEIFDDQFSVERPDGSNFTLKIRSTKLEDSAMYFCASGTGPYNEQFFGPGTRLTVL.

This chain links TRBV5-1 with TRBJ1-1; D call uncertain. The CDR3 consists of 16 residues. Germline assignment: CDR1 SGHRS and CDR2 YFSETQ. Trimming cost V 6 bases and J 0 bases, with 18 bases left between them. Written as DNA, the CDR3 is TGCGCCAGCACCCGGGGAGACTTCGGGTTGAACACTGAAGCTTTCTTT. It is translated as CASTRGDFGLNTEAFF.

V usage is TRBV5-6 and J usage is TRBJ2-6, with D unresolved. The germline gives CDR1 SGHDT, CDR2 YYEEEE. The V and J ends lost 2 bases and 2 bases respectively, with 2 bases between them. The CDR3 has 13 residues. In nucleotides, the CDR3 is TGTGCCAGCAGCTTCACTGGGGCCAACGTCCTGACTTTC. Translation: CASSFTGANVLTF.

V usage is TRBV21-1 and J usage is TRBJ2-7; the tabulated D call, TRBD1, remains unverified against the DNA. TRBV21-1 is labeled a pseudogene. CDR3 length: 15 amino acids. This CDR3 reads CASSSWGHYSYEQYF. Here the CDR3 DNA reads TGTGCCAGCAGCTCCTGGGGACACTACTCCTACGAGCAGTACTTC.

The rearrangement joins TRBV28 to TRBJ1-6; 7 nucleotides match TRBD1. The J segment lost 0 bases and the V segment lost 5 bases, leaving 10 bases of the junction unmatched. CDR3 size: 18 residues. Looked up from germline, CDR1 is MDHEN and CDR2 is SYDVKM. CDR3: CASSISLNRGSYNSPLHF. In DNA form, the CDR3 reads TGTGCCAGCAGTATTTCCCTAAACAGGGGCTCCTATAATTCACCCCTCCACTTT.

The rearrangement links TRBV10-3 to TRBJ1-5; 9 bases line up with TRBD1. Germline CDR1 is ENHRY and CDR2 is SYGVKD. The CDR3 length is 14 residues. Unmatched junction bases numbered 3, after V lost 6 bases and J lost 3 bases. Here the CDR3 DNA reads TGTGCCATCAGGGGGGACAGGGACAATCAGCCCCAGCATTTT. It specifies CAIRGDRDNQPQHF.

The genes are TRBV19 and TRBJ2-7; maybe TRBD1 (5 bases). The CDR3 totals 10 residues. V was pared by 6 bases and J by 6 bases, with 6 bases between. Looked up from germline, CDR1 is LNHDA and CDR2 is SQIVND (reference sequence). The CDR3 reads CASSRAEQYF. In nucleotides, the CDR3 is TGTGCCAGTAGCAGGGCCGAGCAGTACTTC.

The chain uses TRBV3-1 (or the pseudogene TRBV3-2) and TRBJ2-3; 8 bases agree with TRBD2. The length of the CDR3 is 19 residues. V shed 0 bases, J shed 0 bases, and the junction held 11 bases outside the gene matches. The germline CDR1 and CDR2 sequences are LGHDT and YNNKEL (reference sequence). The chain's CDR3 is CASSQDGPTLAASTDTQYF. The CDR3 bases are TGTGCCAGCAGCCAAGACGGCCCAACACTAGCGGCTAGCACAGATACGCAGTATTTT.

This sequence joins TRBV5-1 and TRBJ1-6; D is perhaps TRBD1 (5 bases). V shed 4 bases and J shed 5 bases, with 13 bases lying between them. CDR1 and CDR2 (germline): SGHRS, YFSETQ. This CDR3 has 15 amino acids. This CDR3 is CASSLEGLDNSPLHF. The CDR3 region has the DNA TGCGCCAGCAGCCTGGAGGGGCTGGATAATTCACCCCTCCACTTT.

The J gene is TRBJ2-1, the V gene TRBV10-3, with 11 bases aligning to TRBD2. The V and J ends lost 4 bases and 4 bases, in that order; junction bases with no gene match: 0. This CDR3 has 14 amino acids. Germline loops: CDR1 ENHRY, CDR2 SYGVKD. CDR3 nucleotides: TGTGCCATCAGTGCTAGCGGGAGGTACAATGAGCAGTTCTTC. Protein sequence: CAISASGRYNEQFF.

The chain joins TRBV3-1 (or the pseudogene TRBV3-2) to TRBJ1-2; possible D gene TRBD1, 6 bases. Germline lookup yields CDR1 LGHDT and CDR2 YNNKEL (reference sequence). CDR3 size: 14 residues. Trimming took off 3 bases at V and 5 bases at J, with 13 bases between the two ends. CDR3 bases: TGTGCCAGCAGCCACCGGGACACCCGGTATGGCTACACCTTC. Its protein is CASSHRDTRYGYTF.

The chain employs TRBV5-6 and TRBJ1-5, with 9 bases identical to TRBD1. The CDR3 runs 15 residues. V gave up 3 bases and J gave up 7 bases; unmatched junction bases: 8. Germline CDR1 SGHDT, CDR2 YYEEEE. The CDR3 DNA follows: TGTGCCAGCAGCTCCGACAGGGGGAGCGGACAGCCCCAGCATTTT. Its translation: CASSSDRGSGQPQHF.

The V call is TRBV11-2, the J call TRBJ2-3, with D perhaps matching TRBD1 (6 bases). Deletions cut 1 base from V and 6 bases from J, with 14 bases between. Germline-derived CDR1 and CDR2 are SGHAT and FQNNGV. The CDR3 extends over 15 amino acids. The chain's CDR3 is CASSLVTGSADTQYF. The CDR3 nucleotides are TGTGCCAGCAGCTTAGTTACAGGGAGTGCTGATACGCAGTATTTT.